The 18 T cell receptor beta chains listed next were all sequenced from one sample in a study of cytomegalovirus exposure and HLA in healthy donors. The PCR contained 60 Vbeta and 13 Jbeta primers. Clones were read by immunoSEQ multiplex PCR, and TCRdb kept only the in-frame ones, dropping some. The profile shows under 200,000 clones, roughly 80% of them singletons. Sequenced material: PBMCs. The receptor source for this set is a young woman in good health and CMV-seronegative.

V usage is TRBV4-1 and J usage is TRBJ2-1; 7 nucleotides align to TRBD2. The junction had 2 bases not matched to a gene; V was cut back by 0 bases and J by 9 bases. Germline lookup yields CDR1 MGHRA and CDR2 YSYEKL. This CDR3 comprises 13 residues. This CDR3 reads CASSQDGGSEQFF. The CDR3 DNA reads TGCGCCAGCAGCCAAGACGGGGGGAGTGAGCAGTTCTTC.

The V gene is TRBV4-1, the J gene TRBJ1-1; D is possibly TRBD1 (6 bases). This CDR3 comprises 16 residues. Germline V gene lookup returns CDR1 MGHRA and CDR2 YSYEKL. The V and J ends lost 4 bases and 1 base respectively, with 16 bases between them. For the CDR3, the DNA is TGCGCCAGCAGCCCCTGGGGCGGGGGCGCGAACACTGAAGCTTTCTTT. This sequence encodes CASSPWGGGANTEAFF.

Concerning this clone: Sequence at one end of the junction differs from germline and may be a read error. The CDR3 reads CASSWDRDTGAFF. Here the CDR3 DNA reads TGCGCCAGCAGCTGGGACAGGGACACTGGAGCTTTCTTT. The V gene is TRBV5-1, the J gene TRBJ1-1; 9 bases are shared with TRBD1. The CDR3 spans 13 residues. Germline V gives CDR1 SGHRS, CDR2 YFSETQ.

This chain connects TRBV7-8 to TRBJ1-2; 8 bases are a match to TRBD1. The germline gives CDR1 SGHVS, CDR2 FQNEAQ. J was trimmed by 9 bases and V by 5 bases; bases with no gene match: 8. This CDR3 contains 13 residues. CDR3: CASSNYRTGRYTF. The CDR3 bases are TGTGCCAGCAGCAATTACCGGACAGGGCGCTACACCTTC.

The CDR3 loop is CASSSQTGGTDSYNEQFF. CDR3 nucleotide sequence: TGCGCCAGCAGCTCTCAAACAGGGGGGACCGACTCCTACAATGAGCAGTTCTTC. The chain recombines TRBV5-1 with TRBJ2-1; 8 bases map to TRBD1. Germline assignment: CDR1 SGHRS and CDR2 YFSETQ. J lost 0 bases, V lost 3 bases, and 11 bases had no gene match. The CDR3 contains 18 residues. The whole variable domain, filled in from reference TRBV5-1 and TRBJ2-1, reads KAGVTQTPRYLIKTRGQQVTLSCSPISGHRSVSWYQQTPGQGLQFLFEYFSETQRNKGNFPGRFSGRQFSNSRSEMNVSTLELGDSALYLCASSSQTGGTDSYNEQFFGPGTRLTVL.

The V call is TRBV28, the J call TRBJ1-5, with D perhaps matching TRBD1 (5 bases). The V gene lost 3 bases and the J gene lost 2 bases, with 8 bases spanning the gap. The CDR3 runs 14 residues. CDR1 and CDR2 from the germline V gene are MDHEN and SYDVKM. CDR3 in amino acids: CASSFTGGNQPQHF. In DNA, the CDR3 is TGTGCCAGCAGTTTTACAGGAGGCAATCAGCCCCAGCATTTT.

The J gene is TRBJ2-1, the V gene TRBV28; a weak D match, TRBD2 (5 bases). Germline CDR1 MDHEN, CDR2 SYDVKM. V lost 5 bases, J lost 7 bases, and 21 bases lay in between. This CDR3 contains 16 residues. The CDR3 spells CASSILTGFDSNEQFF. The CDR3 nucleotides read TGTGCCAGCAGTATCCTGACGGGATTCGACTCGAATGAGCAGTTCTTC. Together with reference TRBV28 and TRBJ2-1, the CDR3 gives the full variable domain: DVKVTQSSRYLVKRTGEKVFLECVQDMDHENMFWYRQDPGLGLRLIYFSYDVKMKEKGDIPEGYSVSREKKERFSLILESASTNQTSMYLCASSILTGFDSNEQFFGPGTRLTVL.

This chain uses TRBV7-9 with TRBJ1-1, with 9 bases that match TRBD1. V was clipped by 6 bases and J by 1 base; unmatched bases: 6. The CDR3 covers 15 residues. CDR1 and CDR2 (germline): SEHNR, FQNEAQ (reference sequence). Written as DNA, the CDR3 is TGTGCCAGCAGTTCCGACAGGGGGAAGAACACTGAAGCTTTCTTT. Translated: CASSSDRGKNTEAFF.

This clone was found once. This sequence joins TRBV28 and TRBJ2-1; D is unclear. Germline V CDR1 and CDR2: MDHEN, SYDVKM. The V end was cut by 2 bases, the J end by 10 bases, with 12 bases between. The CDR3 length is 13 residues. The CDR3 here is CASSLLKTLEQFF. The CDR3 DNA reads as TGTGCCAGCAGTTTACTTAAGACTTTAGAGCAGTTCTTC.

The rearrangement joins TRBV28 to TRBJ1-4; D perhaps matches TRBD1 (5 bases). The V and J ends lost 6 bases and 6 bases respectively, with 11 bases between them. CDR3 length: 13 residues. CDR1 and CDR2 from the germline V gene are MDHEN and SYDVKM. The CDR3 is CASRRTRDEKLFF. For the CDR3, the DNA is TGTGCCAGCAGACGGACCAGGGATGAAAAACTGTTTTTT.

J is TRBJ1-1 and V is TRBV5-1, with 7 nucleotides matching TRBD1. This CDR3 contains 14 residues. The J segment lost 5 bases and the V segment lost 3 bases, leaving 7 bases of the junction unmatched. Looked up from germline, CDR1 is SGHRS and CDR2 is YFSETQ. The CDR3 nucleotides are TGCGCCAGCAGCTCCACACAGGGGTGGACTGAAGCTTTCTTT. Protein: CASSSTQGWTEAFF.

This sequence joins TRBV5-4 and TRBJ1-3, with 7 bases that match TRBD1. The V gene end was trimmed by 4 bases and the J gene end by 0 bases; junction bases not matched to a gene: 4. Germline V gene data show CDR1 as SGHNT and CDR2 as YYREEE (reference sequence). The CDR3 extends over 15 amino acids. CDR3 sequence reads: CASSMTGISGNTIYF. The CDR3 nucleotides read TGTGCCAGCAGCATGACAGGGATCTCTGGAAACACCATATATTTT.

The chain has TRBV10-2 and TRBJ2-3, with 9 bases lining up with TRBD2. The V gene's germline CDR1 is WSHSY and CDR2 SAAADI. This CDR3 contains 14 residues. The junction had 10 bases not matched to a gene; V was cut back by 0 bases and J by 15 bases. The CDR3 DNA sequence: TGCGCCAGCAGTGAGTCGCCTAGTAGCGGGAGTCCATATTTT. Its protein is CASSESPSSGSPYF.

CDR3 loop: CASSQEPRSTDTQYF. As DNA, the CDR3 is TGCGCCAGCAGCCAAGAGCCCAGAAGCACAGATACGCAGTATTTT. The chain couples TRBV4-3 to TRBJ2-3; D gene uncertain. In germline, CDR1 is LGHNA, CDR2 YSLEER. This CDR3 is built from 15 residues. Trimming left V 0 bases short and J 0 bases short, with 7 bases between.

This clone showed up just a few times. The CDR3 DNA follows: TGTGCCAGCAGCGTCACCGGGACAGGGGACGAAAAACTGTTTTTT. Its translation: CASSVTGTGDEKLFF. V and J are TRBV5-5 and TRBJ1-4; TRBD1 aligns across 10 bases. The CDR3 runs to 15 residues. The germline V gene encodes CDR1 SGHKS and CDR2 YYEKEE (reference sequence). After removal of 4 bases from V and 8 bases from J, the junction contained 8 bases not matched to a gene.

The sample holds a few counts of this clone. This chain connects TRBV28 to TRBJ2-2; a weak D match, TRBD2 (5 bases). The CDR3 covers 12 residues. Germline values: CDR1 MDHEN, CDR2 SYDVKM. Trimming stripped 11 bases from V and 4 bases from J, with 11 bases between. DNA for the CDR3: TGTGCCGCTAGGCGGGCCACCGGGGAGCTGTTTTTT. Translated: CAARRATGELFF.

V and J are TRBV4-1 and TRBJ2-7, with 9 bases aligning to TRBD1. Germline V gene sequence: CDR1 MGHRA, CDR2 YSYEKL. The CDR3 has 13 residues. Trimming took 4 bases from V and 3 from J; bases not matched to a gene: 1. CDR3: CASSRDRDYEQYF. Written as DNA, the CDR3 is TGCGCCAGCAGCCGGGACAGGGACTACGAGCAGTACTTC.

V usage is TRBV2 and J usage is TRBJ1-2; the D is unclear. Trimming cost V 1 base and J 2 bases, with 11 bases left between them. There are 15 residues in the CDR3. In germline, CDR1 is SNHLY, CDR2 FYNNEI. The CDR3 protein is CASSEGRGPNYGYTF. CDR3 nucleotide sequence: TGTGCCAGCAGTGAAGGGCGAGGGCCCAACTATGGCTACACCTTC.